Here is one T cell receptor beta chain with its context. Its specificity is unknown. Assay: immunoSEQ multiplex PCR; the TCRdb copy retains only in-frame clones and omits some. Of about 36,000 clones in the sample, 77% were seen once. The V end lost 1 base, the J end lost 4 bases, and 19 bases lay between the germline ends. This CDR3 region has 17 residues. Germline V gene lookup returns CDR1 SGHVS and CDR2 FQNEAQ. These data belong to a study of CD4 T cells in relation to SARS-CoV-2 and coronaviruses. Findings and caveats of the study: Culture-expanded clones reflect memory recall rather than primary priming during culture.

J is TRBJ1-2 and V is TRBV7-8, with TRBD1 as a possible D gene (5 bases). This TCR was sampled from an adult with COVID-19. The sequenced sample consisted of memory CD4+ T cells from PBMCs, cultured in vitro. CDR3 sequence reads: CASSLVGWDGARYGYTF. In nucleotides, the CDR3 is TGTGCCAGCAGCTTAGTTGGTTGGGACGGGGCACGCTATGGCTACACCTTC.